The 10 T cell receptor beta chains presented below share a single source sample, sequenced in a study of blood T cell repertoires in COVID-19. The method was immunoSEQ multiplex PCR; TCRdb's version includes in-frame clones alone and lacks a portion of them. The table has 300,000 or so clones, approximately 90% seen once. Sample: PBMCs or T cells enriched from blood (not recorded which). Receptors were obtained from a woman aged 30 to 39 who had recovered from COVID-19.

The chain recombines TRBV10-3 with TRBJ2-1, with D maybe TRBD1 (5 bases). V was trimmed by 7 bases and J by 5 bases, leaving 21 bases between them. Germline-derived CDR1 and CDR2 are ENHRY and SYGVKD. This CDR3 comprises 16 residues. The CDR3 spells CAITDQGRKGNNEQFF. The CDR3 DNA is TGTGCCATCACCGACCAAGGACGGAAGGGGAACAATGAGCAGTTCTTC.

The V and J genes are TRBV19 and TRBJ2-2; 14 positions match TRBD2. This CDR3 has 17 residues. Germline V CDR1 and CDR2: LNHDA, SQIVND (reference sequence). V shed 3 bases and J 4 bases; nucleotides not matched to a gene: 4. The CDR3 here is CASSMRTSGRSTGELFF. CDR3 DNA sequence: TGTGCCAGTAGTATGCGGACTAGCGGGAGGTCCACCGGGGAGCTGTTTTTT.

The chain uses TRBV5-1 and TRBJ2-5; 9 bases align to TRBD2. This CDR3 comprises 14 residues. CDR1 is SGHRS and CDR2 is YFSETQ in the germline V gene. The trim removed 3 bases at V and 5 bases at J, leaving 5 bases unmatched. DNA of the CDR3: TGCGCCAGCAGCTATGGGGCGGGAGGGGAGACCCAGTACTTC. Amino acid sequence: CASSYGAGGETQYF.

The rearrangement uses TRBV30 and TRBJ1-1; TRBD1 matches at 7 bases. Germline loops: CDR1 GTSNPN, CDR2 SVGIG (reference sequence). J was trimmed by 8 bases and V by 3 bases; bases with no gene match: 6. This CDR3 spans 12 amino acids. CDR3 protein: CAWRHLTGEAFF. The CDR3 nucleotides are TGTGCCTGGAGGCACCTGACAGGGGAAGCTTTCTTT.

This clone was picked up one time. V usage is TRBV25-1 and J usage is TRBJ1-1, with D possibly matching TRBD1 (6 bases). This CDR3 spans 15 amino acids. V was cut by 2 bases and J by 4 bases, with 14 bases left in between. The germline V gene encodes CDR1 MGHDK and CDR2 SYGVNS. CDR3 amino acids: CASSEDRWGSTEAFF. CDR3 bases: TGTGCCAGCAGTGAAGACAGGTGGGGGTCCACTGAAGCTTTCTTT.

This rearrangement joins TRBV4-3 to TRBJ2-7; D is perhaps TRBD2 (5 bases). Germline loops: CDR1 LGHNA, CDR2 YSLEER. The V gene lost 0 bases and the J gene lost 5 bases, with 8 bases spanning the gap. The CDR3 sequence is 13 residues long. DNA of the CDR3: TGCGCCAGCAGCCAAGATTCGGGAAACGAGCAGTACTTC. This codes for CASSQDSGNEQYF.

The chain has TRBV28 and TRBJ2-1, with 8 bases aligning to TRBD2. This CDR3 contains 14 residues. Trimming removed 5 bases from V and 7 bases from J; junction bases left unmatched: 7. Per germline, CDR1 MDHEN and CDR2 SYDVKM. CDR3 loop: CASSPRTGGNEQFF. In nucleotides, the CDR3 is TGTGCCAGCAGTCCCCGGACGGGAGGGAATGAGCAGTTCTTC.

This chain connects TRBV5-4 to TRBJ2-7, with D uncertain. The V and J ends lost 0 bases and 5 bases respectively, with 6 bases between them. This CDR3 is 12 amino acids long. CDR1 SGHNT and CDR2 YYREEE come from the germline V gene (reference sequence). Here the CDR3 reads CASSLVANEQYF. For the CDR3, the DNA is TGTGCCAGCAGCTTGGTGGCAAACGAGCAGTACTTC.

The rearrangement links TRBV9 to TRBJ1-2; the D gene is possibly TRBD1 (6 bases). CDR1 is SGDLS, CDR2 YYNGEE, per germline. Between the trimmed V and J ends, which lost 0 bases and 6 bases, there was a span of 9 bases. The CDR3 extends over 13 amino acids. The CDR3 is CASSVDQGNGYTF. CDR3 bases: TGTGCCAGCAGCGTAGACCAGGGGAATGGCTACACCTTC.

CDR3 in DNA: TGTGCCAGCAGCCCCTCGTCGGGCAGGGGTTCCTACAATGAGCAGTTCTTC. Its protein is CASSPSSGRGSYNEQFF. V usage is TRBV7-2 and J usage is TRBJ2-1, with a tentative D call TRBD1 (6 bases). This CDR3 comprises 17 residues. Trimming removed 5 bases from V and 1 base from J, with 18 bases in between. Per germline, CDR1 SGHTA and CDR2 FQGNSA.